Sequencing of this TCR beta chain was carried out in a study of beta chain features in type 1 diabetes. Study in general: Across every sample, 107,917,701 sorted cells were examined in total. Study outcomes and limitations: TCRB CDR3 length was moderately but significantly reduced in all four CD4+ subsets of Type 1 diabetes patients. Naive, central memory and regulatory TCRB repertoires appeared more similar among patients than healthy donors.

The CDR3 is 13 residues long. V was pared by 6 bases and J by 1 base, with 9 bases between. Germline loops: CDR1 MNHEY, CDR2 SVGAGI. On this clone itself: The target antigen is unknown. Other DNA variants within this sample encode the same CDR3.

Sort purity for all populations was recorded as exceeding 98%. As every portion of the isolated RNA was reverse transcribed, the sequencing read expressed TCRB transcripts. Only in-frame clones appear in the TCRdb table, and some are missing; sequencing was by immunoSEQ multiplex PCR. There are 850,000 to 900,000 clones in the sample; roughly a sixth occur only once, and 0.02% to 0.025% lies in the top ten. Sequenced input: naive CD4+ T cells from blood. The clonotype comes from a woman younger than 35 in good health. The V and J genes are TRBV6-5 and TRBJ1-1; D is uncertain. CDR3 sequence reads: CASSRQENTEAFF. The CDR3 DNA is TGTGCCAGCAGCCGTCAGGAGAACACTGAAGCTTTCTTT.